Each of the 16 T cell receptor beta chains below was sequenced from the same sample in a study of siplizumab effects on memory and regulatory T cells. The assay was immunoSEQ multiplex PCR, and TCRdb's table has in-frame clones only and misses some. The profile shows about 50,000 clones, around 97% of them singletons. Sequencing was done on a sample of naive CD8+ T cells sorted from blood. The receptors derive from a human donor in good health.

The chain links TRBV9 to TRBJ2-7; 9 positions match TRBD2. J gave up 7 bases and V 3 bases, and 8 bases lay outside the gene matches. This CDR3 region has 14 residues. CDR1 is SGDLS and CDR2 is YYNGEE in the germline V gene. For the CDR3, the DNA is TGTGCCAGCAGCGCGGCGGGAGGGGGCATTGAGCAGTACTTC. Its translation: CASSAAGGGIEQYF.

As regards this clone: An end of the junction differs from the germline gene, which may be a read error. This chain uses TRBV4-1 with TRBJ2-2; possible D gene TRBD1, 5 bases. Germline CDR1 reads MGHRA; CDR2 reads YSYEKL. The CDR3 length is 17 residues. CDR3 bases: TGCGCCAGCAGTCAAGTCGCAGGGTCCGCGAACACCGGGGAGCTGTTTTTT. Encoded protein: CASSQVAGSANTGELFF.

The chain carries TRBV29-1 and TRBJ1-2, with a weak D call TRBD1 (5 bases). Trimming took 3 bases from V and 2 from J, leaving 16 bases between them. Germline V lookup: CDR1 SQVTM, CDR2 ANQGSEA. CDR3 size: 15 residues. CDR3 DNA sequence: TGCAGCGTTGATGGAGGAGGGACGACCAACTATGGCTACACCTTC. This encodes CSVDGGGTTNYGYTF.

This chain's CDR3 is CATSAPREISYEQYF. CDR3 DNA: TGTGCCACCAGCGCCCCCAGGGAGATCTCCTACGAGCAGTACTTC. V and J are TRBV15 and TRBJ2-5, with D tentatively TRBD1 or TRBD2 (5 bases each). The J call could be wrong; TRBJ2-7 is a better fit for the DNA end. This CDR3 contains 15 residues. Germline CDR1 and CDR2: LNHNV and YYDKDF (reference sequence).

The rearrangement uses TRBV30 and TRBJ1-1, with D uncertain. In germline, CDR1 is GTSNPN, CDR2 SVGIG (reference sequence). Between the trimmed V and J ends, which lost 5 bases and 2 bases, there was a span of 12 bases. The CDR3 extends over 13 amino acids. DNA of the CDR3: TGTGCCTGGGCCGGACTGAGAAACACTGAAGCTTTCTTT. This codes for CAWAGLRNTEAFF.

This chain connects TRBV9 to TRBJ1-3; 8 nucleotides agree with TRBD1. The V gene's germline CDR1 is SGDLS and CDR2 YYNGEE. After removal of 4 bases from V and 4 bases from J, the junction contained 7 bases not matched to a gene. CDR3 length: 15 residues. The CDR3 region has the DNA TGTGCCAGCAGCCCAGGGGGCTCTCCCGGAAACACCATATATTTT. Its protein is CASSPGGSPGNTIYF. Supplemented by reference TRBV9 and TRBJ1-3, the full variable domain reads DSGVTQTPKHLITATGQRVTLRCSPRSGDLSVYWYQQSLDQGLQFLIQYYNGEERAKGNILERFSAQQFPDLHSELNLSSLELGDSALYFCASSPGGSPGNTIYFGEGSWLTVV.

V gene TRBV6-1 combines with J gene TRBJ1-2; D unresolved. The V gene lost 5 bases and the J gene lost 4 bases, with 14 bases spanning the gap. This CDR3 spans 14 amino acids. CDR1 MNHNS and CDR2 SASEGT come from the germline V gene. The CDR3 here is CASSPPGVSYGYTF. CDR3 nucleotides: TGTGCCAGCAGTCCCCCCGGGGTGAGCTATGGCTACACCTTC.

This chain connects TRBV27 to TRBJ1-2, with 9 bases that match TRBD1. Trimming took 4 bases from V and 5 from J; bases not matched to a gene: 8. This CDR3 comprises 15 residues. The germline V gene encodes CDR1 MNHEY and CDR2 SMNVEV (reference sequence). The CDR3 here is CASSSRPGQGYGYTF. The DNA for the CDR3 is TGTGCCAGCAGTTCTCGACCGGGACAGGGTTATGGCTACACCTTC.

The sample holds one count of this clone. CDR3 DNA: TGTGCCAGCAGCGTAGAGAGGACAGCTTATAATTCACCCCTCCACTTT. Its translation: CASSVERTAYNSPLHF. The rearrangement links TRBV9 to TRBJ1-6, with D perhaps TRBD1 (6 bases). The V gene lost 0 bases and the J gene lost 4 bases, with 11 bases spanning the gap. This CDR3 is built from 16 residues. Germline values: CDR1 SGDLS, CDR2 YYNGEE.

The J gene is TRBJ2-2, the V gene TRBV7-9, with D possibly TRBD2 on 5 matching bases. CDR3 length equals 14 residues. The V end lost 5 bases, the J end lost 5 bases, and 12 bases lay between the germline ends. Looked up from germline, CDR1 is SEHNR and CDR2 is FQNEAQ (reference sequence). The CDR3 region is CASSPRTGTGELFF. The CDR3, as DNA: TGTGCCAGCAGCCCTAGGACTGGTACCGGGGAGCTGTTTTTT.

The rearrangement uses TRBV11-3 and TRBJ2-1; D remains unclear. This CDR3 contains 11 residues. Per germline, CDR1 SGHNT and CDR2 YENEEA. V lost 3 bases to trimming and J lost 5 bases, with 2 bases between them. CDR3 sequence: CASSLNNEQFF. CDR3 in DNA: TGTGCCAGCAGCTTGAACAATGAGCAGTTCTTC.

The chain employs TRBV27 and TRBJ2-1; 11 bases are shared with TRBD2. The germline V gene has CDR1 MNHEY and CDR2 SMNVEV (reference sequence). This CDR3 is 14 amino acids long. Trimming took 9 bases from V and 8 from J; bases not matched to a gene: 9. Here the CDR3 DNA reads TGTGCCAGTAAAACTAGCGGGAGTGACTATGAGCAGTTCTTC. It translates to CASKTSGSDYEQFF.

The chain recombines TRBV9 with TRBJ2-7; 8 positions match TRBD2. Per germline, CDR1 SGDLS and CDR2 YYNGEE. The V segment lost 3 bases and the J segment 4 bases; nucleotides outside the gene matches: 15. This CDR3 has 17 amino acids. The CDR3 DNA reads as TGTGCCAGCAGCGACGACGGGGAGCGGGAGCCCTCGTACGAGCAGTACTTC. It codes for CASSDDGEREPSYEQYF.

The chain is built from TRBV15 and TRBJ2-3; 7 bases align to TRBD2. The CDR3 is 16 residues long. V lost 6 bases to trimming and J lost 2 bases; unmatched junction nucleotides: 11. In germline, CDR1 is LNHNV, CDR2 YYDKDF (reference sequence). The CDR3 nucleotides read TGTGCCACCAGAAGTTCTCTAGCGGCGTTCACAGATACGCAGTATTTT. This gives the protein CATRSSLAAFTDTQYF. Based on the CDR3 plus reference TRBV15 and TRBJ2-3, the full variable domain is DAMVIQNPRYQVTQFGKPVTLSCSQTLNHNVMYWYQQKSSQAPKLLFHYYDKDFNNEADTPDNFQSRRPNTSFCFLDIRSPGLGDTAMYLCATRSSLAAFTDTQYFGPGTRLTVL.

This chain joins TRBV9 and TRBJ2-2; no reliable D call. Germline CDR1 SGDLS, CDR2 YYNGEE. V was cut by 0 bases and J by 5 bases, with 8 bases left in between. This CDR3 has 14 amino acids. CDR3 nucleotides: TGTGCCAGCAGCGTAGGAGGTGGAACCGGGGAGCTGTTTTTT. It encodes CASSVGGGTGELFF.

V gene TRBV7-9 combines with J gene TRBJ2-7; 7 nucleotides line up with TRBD1. The CDR3 spans 13 residues. The J segment lost 6 bases and the V segment lost 1 base, leaving 3 bases of the junction unmatched. Germline V CDR1 and CDR2: SEHNR, FQNEAQ (reference sequence). CDR3 nucleotide sequence: TGTGCCAGCAGCTTAGACAGGGGTAGCGAGCAGTACTTC. Translating gives CASSLDRGSEQYF.